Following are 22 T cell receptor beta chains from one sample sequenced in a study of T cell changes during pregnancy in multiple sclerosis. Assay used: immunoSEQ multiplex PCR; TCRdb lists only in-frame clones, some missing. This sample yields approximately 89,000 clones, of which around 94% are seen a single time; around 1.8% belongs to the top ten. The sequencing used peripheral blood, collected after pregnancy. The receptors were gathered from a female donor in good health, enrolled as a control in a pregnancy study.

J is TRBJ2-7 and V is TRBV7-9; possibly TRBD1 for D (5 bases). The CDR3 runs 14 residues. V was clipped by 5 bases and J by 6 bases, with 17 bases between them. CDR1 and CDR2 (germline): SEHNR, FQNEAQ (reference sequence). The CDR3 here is CASSDQGYRAEQYF. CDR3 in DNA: TGTGCCAGCAGCGACCAGGGTTATCGGGCCGAGCAGTACTTC.

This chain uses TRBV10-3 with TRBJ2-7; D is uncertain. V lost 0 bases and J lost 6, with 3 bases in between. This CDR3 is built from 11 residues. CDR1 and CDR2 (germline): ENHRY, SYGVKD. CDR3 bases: TGTGCCATCAGTGAGTCGGCCGAGCAGTACTTC. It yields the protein CAISESAEQYF.

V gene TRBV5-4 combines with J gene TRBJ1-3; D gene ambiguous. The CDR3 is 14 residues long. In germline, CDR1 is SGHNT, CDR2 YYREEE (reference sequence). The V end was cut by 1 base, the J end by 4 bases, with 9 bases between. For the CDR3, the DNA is TGTGCCAGCAGCTTGCTGGGAGTGGGAAACACCATATATTTT. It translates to CASSLLGVGNTIYF.

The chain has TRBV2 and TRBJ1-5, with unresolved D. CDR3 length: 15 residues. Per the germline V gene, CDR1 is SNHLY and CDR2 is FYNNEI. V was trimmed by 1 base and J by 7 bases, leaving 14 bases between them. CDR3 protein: CASSEGAGPQQPQHF. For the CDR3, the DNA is TGTGCCAGCAGTGAAGGGGCAGGTCCCCAGCAGCCCCAGCATTTT.

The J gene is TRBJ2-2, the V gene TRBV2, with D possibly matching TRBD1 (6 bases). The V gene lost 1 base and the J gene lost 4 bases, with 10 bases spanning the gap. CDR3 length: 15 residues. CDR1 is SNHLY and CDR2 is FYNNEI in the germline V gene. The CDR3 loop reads CASSEEAGVTGELFF. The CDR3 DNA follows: TGTGCCAGCAGTGAAGAGGCAGGGGTCACCGGGGAGCTGTTTTTT. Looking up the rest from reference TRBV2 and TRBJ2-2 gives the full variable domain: EPEVTQTPSHQVTQMGQEVILRCVPISNHLYFYWYRQILGQKVEFLVSFYNNEISEKSEIFDDQFSVERPDGSNFTLKIRSTKLEDSAMYFCASSEEAGVTGELFFGEGSRLTVL.

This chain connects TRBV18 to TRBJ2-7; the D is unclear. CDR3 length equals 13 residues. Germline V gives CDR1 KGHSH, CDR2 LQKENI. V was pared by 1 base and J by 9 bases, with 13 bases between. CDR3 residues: CASSPQVGAVQYF. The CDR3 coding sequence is TGTGCCAGCTCACCACAAGTGGGTGCGGTGCAGTACTTC.

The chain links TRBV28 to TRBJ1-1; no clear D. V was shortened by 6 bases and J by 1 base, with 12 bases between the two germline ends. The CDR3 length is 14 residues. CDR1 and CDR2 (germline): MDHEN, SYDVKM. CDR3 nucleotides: TGTGCCAGCAGCCCCCAACAGCCGAACACTGAAGCTTTCTTT. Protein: CASSPQQPNTEAFF.

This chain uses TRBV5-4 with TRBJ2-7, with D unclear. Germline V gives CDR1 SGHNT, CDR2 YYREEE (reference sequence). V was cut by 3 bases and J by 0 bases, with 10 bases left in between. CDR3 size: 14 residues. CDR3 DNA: TGTGCCAGCAGCTCGTGGGCCAGCTCCTACGAGCAGTACTTC. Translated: CASSSWASSYEQYF.

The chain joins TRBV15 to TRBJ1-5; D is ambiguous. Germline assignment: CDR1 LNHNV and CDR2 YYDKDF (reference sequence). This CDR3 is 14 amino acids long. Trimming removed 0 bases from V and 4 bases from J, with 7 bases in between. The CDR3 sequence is CATSRDRENQPQHF. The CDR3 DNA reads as TGTGCCACCAGCAGAGATCGAGAAAATCAGCCCCAGCATTTT.

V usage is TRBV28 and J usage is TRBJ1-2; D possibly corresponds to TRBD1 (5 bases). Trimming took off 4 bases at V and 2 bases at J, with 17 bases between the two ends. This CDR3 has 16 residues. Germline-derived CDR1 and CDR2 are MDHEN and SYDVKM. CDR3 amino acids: CASSSFSQGANYGYTF. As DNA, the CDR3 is TGTGCCAGCAGTTCTTTCTCGCAGGGTGCCAACTATGGCTACACCTTC.

In nucleotides, the CDR3 is TGCGCCAGCACAGGCCAGGGAGGGCGGAGCGGGAGCGTAGATACGCAGTATTTT. Protein: CASTGQGGRSGSVDTQYF. The chain employs TRBV5-1 and TRBJ2-3; 8 bases align to TRBD2. The CDR3 is 18 amino acids. J gave up 5 bases and V 6 bases, and 20 bases lay outside the gene matches. Germline V lookup: CDR1 SGHRS, CDR2 YFSETQ.

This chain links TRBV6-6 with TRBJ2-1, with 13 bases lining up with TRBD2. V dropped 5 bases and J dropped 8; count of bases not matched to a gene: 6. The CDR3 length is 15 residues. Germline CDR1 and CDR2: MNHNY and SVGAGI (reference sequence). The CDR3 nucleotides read TGTGCCAGCAGTCTAGGACTAGCGGGAGTAGATGAGCAGTTCTTC. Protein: CASSLGLAGVDEQFF.

CDR3 sequence: CASSIGQAGANVLTF. DNA of the CDR3: TGTGCCAGTAGTATAGGGCAGGCTGGGGCCAACGTCCTGACTTTC. V and J are TRBV19 and TRBJ2-6; D is unresolved. Germline V lookup: CDR1 LNHDA, CDR2 SQIVND (reference sequence). This CDR3 spans 15 amino acids. V shed 1 base and J shed 2 bases, with 6 bases lying between them.

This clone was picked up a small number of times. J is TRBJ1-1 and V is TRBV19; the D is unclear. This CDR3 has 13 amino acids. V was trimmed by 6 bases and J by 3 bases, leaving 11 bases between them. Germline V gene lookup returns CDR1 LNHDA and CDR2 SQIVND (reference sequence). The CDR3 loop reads CASRARRDTEAFF. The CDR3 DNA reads TGTGCCAGTAGAGCCCGACGGGACACTGAAGCTTTCTTT.

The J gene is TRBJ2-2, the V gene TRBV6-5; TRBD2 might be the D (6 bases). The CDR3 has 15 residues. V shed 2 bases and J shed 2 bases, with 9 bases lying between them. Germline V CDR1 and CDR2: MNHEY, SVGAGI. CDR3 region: CASSYVGGNTGELFF. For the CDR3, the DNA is TGTGCCAGCAGTTACGTCGGGGGAAACACCGGGGAGCTGTTTTTT.

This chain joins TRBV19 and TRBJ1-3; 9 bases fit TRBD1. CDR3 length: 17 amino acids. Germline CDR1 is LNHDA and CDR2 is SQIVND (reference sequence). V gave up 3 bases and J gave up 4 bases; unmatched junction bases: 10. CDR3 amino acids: CASSILQGAFSGNTIYF. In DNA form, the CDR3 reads TGTGCCAGTAGTATCTTACAGGGGGCGTTTTCCGGAAACACCATATATTTT.

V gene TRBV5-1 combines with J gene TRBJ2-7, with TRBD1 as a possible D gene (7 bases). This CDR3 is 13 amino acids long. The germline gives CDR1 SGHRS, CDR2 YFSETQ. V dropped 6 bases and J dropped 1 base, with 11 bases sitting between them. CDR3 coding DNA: TGCGCCAGCATGCGGGACAGATCCTACGAGCAGTACTTC. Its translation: CASMRDRSYEQYF.

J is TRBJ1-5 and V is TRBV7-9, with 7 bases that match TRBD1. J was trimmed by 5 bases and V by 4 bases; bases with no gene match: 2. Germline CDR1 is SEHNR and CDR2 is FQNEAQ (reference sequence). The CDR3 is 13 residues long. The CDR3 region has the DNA TGTGCCAGCAGCTCCCAGGGGGATCAGCCCCAGCATTTT. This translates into CASSSQGDQPQHF.

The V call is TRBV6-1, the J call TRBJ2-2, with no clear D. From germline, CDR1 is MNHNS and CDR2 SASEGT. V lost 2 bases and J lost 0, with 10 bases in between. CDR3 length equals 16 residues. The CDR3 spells CASSESVAPNTGELFF. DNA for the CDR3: TGTGCCAGCAGTGAATCTGTGGCCCCGAACACCGGGGAGCTGTTTTTT.

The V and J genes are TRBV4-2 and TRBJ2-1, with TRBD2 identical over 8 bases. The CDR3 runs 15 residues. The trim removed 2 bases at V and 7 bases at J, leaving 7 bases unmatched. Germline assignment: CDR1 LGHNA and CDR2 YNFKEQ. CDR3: CASSQRSGGGNEQFF. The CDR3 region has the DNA TGTGCCAGCAGCCAAAGGAGCGGGGGAGGGAATGAGCAGTTCTTC.

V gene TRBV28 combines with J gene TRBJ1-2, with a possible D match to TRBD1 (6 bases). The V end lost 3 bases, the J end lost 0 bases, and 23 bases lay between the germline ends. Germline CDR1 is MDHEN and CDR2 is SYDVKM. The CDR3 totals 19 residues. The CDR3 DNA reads TGTGCCAGCAGTTTCTACAGGGTCAGAACGTCTCATACTAACTATGGCTACACCTTC. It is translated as CASSFYRVRTSHTNYGYTF.

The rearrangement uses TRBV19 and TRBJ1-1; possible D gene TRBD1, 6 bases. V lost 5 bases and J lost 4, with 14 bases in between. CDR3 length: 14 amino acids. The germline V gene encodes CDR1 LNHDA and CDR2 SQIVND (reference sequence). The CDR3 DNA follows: TGTGCCAGTAGTTTGGGGGCCGTCGGCACTGAAGCTTTCTTT. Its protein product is CASSLGAVGTEAFF. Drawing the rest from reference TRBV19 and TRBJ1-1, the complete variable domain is DGGITQSPKYLFRKEGQNVTLSCEQNLNHDAMYWYRQDPGQGLRLIYYSQIVNDFQKGDIAEGYSVSREKKESFPLTVTSAQKNPTAFYLCASSLGAVGTEAFFGQGTRLTVV.